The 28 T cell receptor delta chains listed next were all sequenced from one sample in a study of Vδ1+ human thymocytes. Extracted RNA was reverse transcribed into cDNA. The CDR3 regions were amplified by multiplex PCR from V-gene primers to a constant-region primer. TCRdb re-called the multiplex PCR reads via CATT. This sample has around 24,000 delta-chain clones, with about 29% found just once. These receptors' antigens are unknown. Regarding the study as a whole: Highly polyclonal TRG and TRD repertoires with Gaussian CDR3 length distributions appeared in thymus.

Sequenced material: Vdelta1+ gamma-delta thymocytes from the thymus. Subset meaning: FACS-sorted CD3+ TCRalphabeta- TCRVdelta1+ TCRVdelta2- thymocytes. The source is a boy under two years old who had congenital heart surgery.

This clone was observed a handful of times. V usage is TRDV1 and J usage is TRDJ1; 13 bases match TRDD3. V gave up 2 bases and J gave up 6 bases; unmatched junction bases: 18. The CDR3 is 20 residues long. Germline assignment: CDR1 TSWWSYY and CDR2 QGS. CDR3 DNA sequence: TGTGCTCTTGGGGAATTATACCTTACGACTGGGGGATACGAGGCCTATAAACTCATCTTT. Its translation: CALGELYLTTGGYEAYKLIF.

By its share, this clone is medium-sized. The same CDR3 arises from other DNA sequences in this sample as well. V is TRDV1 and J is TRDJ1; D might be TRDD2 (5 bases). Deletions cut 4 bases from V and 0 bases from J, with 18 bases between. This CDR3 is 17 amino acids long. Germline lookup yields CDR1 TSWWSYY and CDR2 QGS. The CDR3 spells CALGGGGSSSNTDKLIF. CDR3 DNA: TGTGCTCTTGGGGGAGGTGGTAGTTCCTCCAACACCGATAAACTCATCTTT.

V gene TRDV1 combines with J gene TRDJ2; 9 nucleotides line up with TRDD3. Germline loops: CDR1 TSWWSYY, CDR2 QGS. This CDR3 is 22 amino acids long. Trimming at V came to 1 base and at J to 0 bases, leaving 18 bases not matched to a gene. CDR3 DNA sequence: TGTGCTCTTGGGGAACCCATAAGTACTGGGGGAGACCGCTTTGCTTTGACAGCACAACTCTTCTTT. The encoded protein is CALGEPISTGGDRFALTAQLFF.

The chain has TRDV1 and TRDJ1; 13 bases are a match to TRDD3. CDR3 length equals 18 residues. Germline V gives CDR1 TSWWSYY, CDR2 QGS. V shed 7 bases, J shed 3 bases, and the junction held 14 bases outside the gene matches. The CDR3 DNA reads TGTGCTCTTGCCTACGCACTGGGGGATACGCGTATCCCCGATAAACTCATCTTT. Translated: CALAYALGDTRIPDKLIF.

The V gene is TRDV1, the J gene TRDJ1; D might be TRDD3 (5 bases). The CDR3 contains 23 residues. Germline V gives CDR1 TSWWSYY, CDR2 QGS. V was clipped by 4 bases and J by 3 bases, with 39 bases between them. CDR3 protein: CALGADRDDSHLVGGVQPDKLIF. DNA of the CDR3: TGTGCTCTTGGGGCCGATCGGGACGACAGCCATTTGGTCGGGGGGGTCCAACCCGATAAACTCATCTTT.

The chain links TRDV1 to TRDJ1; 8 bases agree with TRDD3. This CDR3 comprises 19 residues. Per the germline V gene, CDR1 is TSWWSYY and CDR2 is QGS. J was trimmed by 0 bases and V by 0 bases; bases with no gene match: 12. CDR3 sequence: CALGELGLLGGPNTDKLIF. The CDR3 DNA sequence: TGTGCTCTTGGGGAACTAGGGCTACTGGGGGGCCCGAACACCGATAAACTCATCTTT.

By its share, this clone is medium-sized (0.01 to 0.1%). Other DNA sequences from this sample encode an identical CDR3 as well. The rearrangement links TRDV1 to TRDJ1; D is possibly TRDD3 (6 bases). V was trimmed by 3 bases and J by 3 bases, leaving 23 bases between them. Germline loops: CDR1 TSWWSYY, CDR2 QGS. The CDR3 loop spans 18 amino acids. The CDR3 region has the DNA TGTGCTCTTGGGGAGCCTTCGGGGAATTGGGGGCCGGCCGATAAACTCATCTTT. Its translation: CALGEPSGNWGPADKLIF.

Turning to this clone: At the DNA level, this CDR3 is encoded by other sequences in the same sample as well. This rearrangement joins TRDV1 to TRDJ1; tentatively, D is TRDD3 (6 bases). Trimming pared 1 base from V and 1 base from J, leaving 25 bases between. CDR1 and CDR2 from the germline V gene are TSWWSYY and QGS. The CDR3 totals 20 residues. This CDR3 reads CALGEHFLRGDFFRTDKLIF. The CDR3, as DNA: TGTGCTCTTGGGGAACATTTCCTGCGCGGGGATTTTTTTCGCACCGATAAACTCATCTTT.

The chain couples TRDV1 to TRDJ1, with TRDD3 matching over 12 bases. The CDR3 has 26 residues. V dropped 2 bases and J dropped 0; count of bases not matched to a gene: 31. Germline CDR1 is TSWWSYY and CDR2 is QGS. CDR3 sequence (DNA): TGTGCTCTTGGGGAATTTTTGGATATTCCCATTCCTACTGGGGGATACCCGCAGCTCTACACCGATAAACTCATCTTT. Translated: CALGEFLDIPIPTGGYPQLYTDKLIF.

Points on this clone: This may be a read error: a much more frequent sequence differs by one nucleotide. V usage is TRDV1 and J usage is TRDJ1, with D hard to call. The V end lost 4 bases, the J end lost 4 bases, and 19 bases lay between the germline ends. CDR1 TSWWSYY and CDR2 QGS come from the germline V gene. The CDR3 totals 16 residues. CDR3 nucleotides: TGTGCTCTTGGGGTCCCTTTGGTGATGGCCGGCGATAAACTCATCTTT. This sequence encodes CALGVPLVMAGDKLIF.

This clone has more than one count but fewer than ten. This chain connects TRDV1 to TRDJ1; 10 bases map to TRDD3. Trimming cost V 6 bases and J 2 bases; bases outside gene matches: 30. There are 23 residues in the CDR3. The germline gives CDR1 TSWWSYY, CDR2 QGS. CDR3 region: CALGPVWIQPTGGLVRRTDKLIF. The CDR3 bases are TGTGCTCTTGGACCGGTATGGATTCAGCCGACTGGGGGATTAGTCCGTAGGACCGATAAACTCATCTTT.

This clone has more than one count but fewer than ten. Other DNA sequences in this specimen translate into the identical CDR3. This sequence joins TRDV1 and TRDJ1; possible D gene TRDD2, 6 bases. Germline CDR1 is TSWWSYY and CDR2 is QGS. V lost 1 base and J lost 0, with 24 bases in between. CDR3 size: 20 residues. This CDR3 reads CALGEPLLPGRLLHTDKLIF. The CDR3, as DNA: TGTGCTCTTGGGGAACCCCTCCTACCTGGGAGATTGCTGCACACCGATAAACTCATCTTT.

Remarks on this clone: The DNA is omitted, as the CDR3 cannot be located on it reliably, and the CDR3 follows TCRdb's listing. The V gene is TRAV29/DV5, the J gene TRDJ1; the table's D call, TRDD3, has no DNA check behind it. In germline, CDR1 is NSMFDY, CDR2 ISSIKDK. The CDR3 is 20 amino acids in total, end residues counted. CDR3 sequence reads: CSVLLCRKSGVLGDRGKLIF.

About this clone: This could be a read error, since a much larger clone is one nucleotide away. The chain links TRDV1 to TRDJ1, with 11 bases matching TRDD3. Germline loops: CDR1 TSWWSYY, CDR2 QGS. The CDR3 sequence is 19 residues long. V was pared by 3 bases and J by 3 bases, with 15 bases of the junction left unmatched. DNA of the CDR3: TGTGCTCTTGGGGACAGCAGGCCACTGGGGGATATACTCGCCGATAAACTCATCTTT. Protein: CALGDSRPLGDILADKLIF.

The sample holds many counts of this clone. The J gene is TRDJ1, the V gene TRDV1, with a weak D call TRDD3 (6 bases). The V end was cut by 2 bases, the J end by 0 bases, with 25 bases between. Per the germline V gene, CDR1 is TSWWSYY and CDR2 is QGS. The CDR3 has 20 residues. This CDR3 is CALGESSWRYWVPYTDKLIF. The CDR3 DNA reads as TGTGCTCTTGGGGAAAGCTCGTGGAGGTACTGGGTCCCGTACACCGATAAACTCATCTTT.

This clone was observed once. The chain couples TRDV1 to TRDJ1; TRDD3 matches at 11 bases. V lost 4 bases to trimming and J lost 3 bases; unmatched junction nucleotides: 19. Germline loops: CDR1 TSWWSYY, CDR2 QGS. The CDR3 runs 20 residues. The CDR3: CALGVPRVGVLGDTADKLIF. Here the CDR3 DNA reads TGTGCTCTTGGGGTTCCCCGCGTGGGGGTCCTGGGGGATACAGCCGATAAACTCATCTTT.

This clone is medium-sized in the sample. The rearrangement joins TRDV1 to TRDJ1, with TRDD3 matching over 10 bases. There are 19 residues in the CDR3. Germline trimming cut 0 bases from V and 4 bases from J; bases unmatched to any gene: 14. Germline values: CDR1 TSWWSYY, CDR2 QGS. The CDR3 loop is CALGELRVVWGIKVDKLIF. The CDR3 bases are TGTGCTCTTGGGGAACTTAGGGTAGTCTGGGGGATAAAAGTCGATAAACTCATCTTT.

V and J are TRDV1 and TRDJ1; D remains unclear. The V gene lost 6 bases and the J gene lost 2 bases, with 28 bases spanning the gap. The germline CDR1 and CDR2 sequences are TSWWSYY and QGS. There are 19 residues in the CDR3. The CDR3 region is CALGKTPVTLRQGTDKLIF. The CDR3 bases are TGTGCTCTTGGAAAAACCCCCGTGACCTTGCGGCAGGGGACCGATAAACTCATCTTT.

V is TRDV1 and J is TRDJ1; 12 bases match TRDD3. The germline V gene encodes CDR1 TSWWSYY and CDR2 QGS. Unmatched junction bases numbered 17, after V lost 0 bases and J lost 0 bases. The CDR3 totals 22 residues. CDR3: CALGELRPSHWGILGYTDKLIF. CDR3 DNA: TGTGCTCTTGGGGAACTTCGTCCTAGCCACTGGGGGATACTTGGGTACACCGATAAACTCATCTTT.

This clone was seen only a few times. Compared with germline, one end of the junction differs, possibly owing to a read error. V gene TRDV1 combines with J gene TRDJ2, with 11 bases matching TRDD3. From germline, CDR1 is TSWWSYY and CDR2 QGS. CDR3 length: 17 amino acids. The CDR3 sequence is CALGEIDWGILAAQPFF. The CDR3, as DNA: TGTGCTCTTGGGGAAATCGACTGGGGGATATTGGCAGCACAACCCTTCTTT.

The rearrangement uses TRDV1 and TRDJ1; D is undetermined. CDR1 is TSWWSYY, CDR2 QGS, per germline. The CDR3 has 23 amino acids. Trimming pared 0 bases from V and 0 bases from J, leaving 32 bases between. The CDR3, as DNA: TGTGCTCTTGGGGAACTAGAGACGCCCCCTCGATTCATAGGTTCTGCGTACACCGATAAACTCATCTTT. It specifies CALGELETPPRFIGSAYTDKLIF.

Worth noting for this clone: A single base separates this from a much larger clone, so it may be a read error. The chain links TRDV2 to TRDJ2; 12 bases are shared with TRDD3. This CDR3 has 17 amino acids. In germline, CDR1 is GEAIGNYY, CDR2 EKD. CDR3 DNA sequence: TGTGCCTGTGCCACCGTACTGGGGGATACATTGACAGCACAACTCTTCTTT. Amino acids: CACATVLGDTLTAQLFF.

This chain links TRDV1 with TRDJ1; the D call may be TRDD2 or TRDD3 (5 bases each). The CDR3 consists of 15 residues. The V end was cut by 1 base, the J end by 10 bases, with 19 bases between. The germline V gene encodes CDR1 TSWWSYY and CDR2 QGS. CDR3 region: CALGERPPYEWGLIF. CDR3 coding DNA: TGTGCTCTTGGGGAACGGCCCCCCTACGAGTGGGGACTCATCTTT.

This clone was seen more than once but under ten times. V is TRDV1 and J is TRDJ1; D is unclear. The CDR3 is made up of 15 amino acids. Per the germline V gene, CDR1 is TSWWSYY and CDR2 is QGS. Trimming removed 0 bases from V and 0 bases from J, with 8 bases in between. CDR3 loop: CALGELYLYTDKLIF. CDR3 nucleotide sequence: TGTGCTCTTGGGGAACTATATCTTTACACCGATAAACTCATCTTT.

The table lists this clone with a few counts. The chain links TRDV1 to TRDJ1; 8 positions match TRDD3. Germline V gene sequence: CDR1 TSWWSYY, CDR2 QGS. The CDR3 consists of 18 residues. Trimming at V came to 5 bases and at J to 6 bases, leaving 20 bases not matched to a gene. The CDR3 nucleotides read TGTGCTCTTGGGTTGTCCAGCACACTACCCCAGGGGGATAATAAACTCATCTTT. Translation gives CALGLSSTLPQGDNKLIF.

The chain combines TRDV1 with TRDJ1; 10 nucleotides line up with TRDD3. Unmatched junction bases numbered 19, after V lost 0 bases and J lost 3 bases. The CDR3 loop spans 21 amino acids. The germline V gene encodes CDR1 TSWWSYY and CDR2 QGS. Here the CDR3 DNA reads TGTGCTCTTGGGGAACTGAAGGCCTTCGAAGGGGGGATACGTCGAGCCGATAAACTCATCTTT. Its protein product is CALGELKAFEGGIRRADKLIF.

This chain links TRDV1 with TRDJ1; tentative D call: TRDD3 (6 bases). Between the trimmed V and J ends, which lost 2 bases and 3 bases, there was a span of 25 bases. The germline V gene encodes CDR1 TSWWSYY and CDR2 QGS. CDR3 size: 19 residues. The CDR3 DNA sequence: TGTGCTCTTGGGGAAGGGGCTCTTTGGGGGGCCCCGGACGCCGATAAACTCATCTTT. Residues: CALGEGALWGAPDADKLIF.

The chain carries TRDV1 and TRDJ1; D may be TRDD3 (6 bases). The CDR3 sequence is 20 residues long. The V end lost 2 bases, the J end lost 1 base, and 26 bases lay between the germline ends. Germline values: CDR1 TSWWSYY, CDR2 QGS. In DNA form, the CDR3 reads TGTGCTCTTGGGGAAGGTCACATCCTGTCCCCTGGGGAGTCCACCGATAAACTCATCTTT. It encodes CALGEGHILSPGESTDKLIF.